A selection of T cell receptor beta chains follows, all from one sample in a study of blood T cell repertoires in COVID-19. Data came from immunoSEQ multiplex PCR; TCRdb stores just in-frame clones and leaves some out. Here the sample spans about 100,000 clones, more than 90% being singletons. Sequencing was done on a sample of peripheral blood. Receptors originate from a man aged 65 to 79 with acute or convalescent COVID-19. CDR3s include the opening cysteine and the closing phenylalanine or tryptophan. The D gene is left open where the match is weak. Only part of the rows carry a size: once, few, many, or a class if the clone is expanded.

size: .
J: TRBJ2-1
V: TRBV7-3
D: TRBD2
DNA: TGTGCCAGCAGCTTAGCGGGAAGCGGGAGAGGCAATGAGCAGTTCTTC
CDR3: CASSLAGSGRGNEQFF

size: .
J: TRBJ2-5
V: TRBV5-6
D: TRBD2
DNA: TGTGCCAGCAGTCAACTCAGATCTAGCGGGGGACAAGAGACCCAGTACTTC
CDR3: CASSQLRSSGGQETQYF

size: .
J: TRBJ2-2
V: TRBV9
D: .
DNA: TGTGCCAGTAAGGACACGAACACCGGGGAGCTGTTTTTT
CDR3: CASKDTNTGELFF

size: .
J: TRBJ2-3
V: TRBV11-2
D: .
DNA: TGTGCCAGCAGCTTAGGGTTCCAGGGAGATACGCAGTATTTT
CDR3: CASSLGFQGDTQYF

size: .
J: TRBJ1-5
V: TRBV28
D: TRBD1
DNA: TGTGCCAGCAGTTTACCGACAGGGCGCCAGCCCCAGCATTTT
CDR3: CASSLPTGRQPQHF

size: .
J: TRBJ2-1
V: TRBV7-9
D: .
DNA: TGTGCCAGCAGCCTCGTCTTACAGGAGAACAATGAGCAGTTCTTC
CDR3: CASSLVLQENNEQFF

size: .
J: TRBJ2-3
V: TRBV14
D: TRBD2
DNA: TGTGCCAGCAGCCATTCCCGTAGCGGGGCCTTTACAGATACGCAGTATTTT
CDR3: CASSHSRSGAFTDTQYF

size: few
J: TRBJ1-2
V: TRBV2
D: .
DNA: TGTGCCAACGAACAGGGTGGAGGCTACACCTTC
CDR3: CANEQGGGYTF

size: .
J: TRBJ2-4
V: TRBV10-3
D: .
DNA: TGTGCCATCAGTGCCGGGACACTGGACATTCAGTACTTC
CDR3: CAISAGTLDIQYF

size: .
J: TRBJ1-5
V: TRBV4-2
D: TRBD1
DNA: TGTGCCAGCAGCCTTCTAACAGGGGGCGTGCAGCCCCAGCATTTT
CDR3: CASSLLTGGVQPQHF

size: .
J: TRBJ1-6
V: TRBV7-8
D: TRBD1
DNA: TGTGCCAGCAGCTTAGTCCTGGACAGGGGGTATTCACCCCTCCACTTT
CDR3: CASSLVLDRGYSPLHF

size: .
J: TRBJ2-1
V: TRBV18
D: TRBD2
DNA: TGTGCCAGCTCAACGATGACTAGCGGCTACAATGAGCAGTTCTTC
CDR3: CASSTMTSGYNEQFF

size: .
J: TRBJ1-3
V: TRBV19
D: .
DNA: TGTGCCAGTAGTATGTACGAGGGCTCTGGAAACACCATATATTTT
CDR3: CASSMYEGSGNTIYF